This T cell receptor beta chain was observed in a study of CD8 T cells in Susac syndrome. The ends were cut back, 4 bases at V and 5 bases at J, with 12 bases in the middle. CDR3 length equals 14 residues. Random-hexamer reverse transcription was applied to about 0.5 to 1 ug RNA. TCRdb ran MiXCR on the immunoSEQ multiplex PCR reads and lists one entry per CDR3 protein. The table shows approximately 230,000 distinct CDR3 sequences, with about 94% occurring only once. In the multiple sclerosis control group, patients were treatment-naive and had stable or active relapsing-remitting disease. Negative isolation yielded CD8+ and CD4+ T cells; FACS enriched TEMRA cells.

This rearrangement joins TRBV12-3 or TRBV12-4 to TRBJ1-5; no reliable D call. The sample taken for sequencing was CD4+ T cells from PBMCs. The receptor's source is a human donor with multiple sclerosis. In DNA form, the CDR3 reads TGTGCCAGCAGTTCGAACCCGGTCGATCAGCCCCAGCATTTT. Residues: CASSSNPVDQPQHF.